This entry concerns a single T cell receptor beta chain. These data are taken from a study of blood T cell repertoires in COVID-19. In germline, CDR1 is SEHNR, CDR2 FQNEAQ (reference sequence). The CDR3 contains 15 residues. V was shortened by 2 bases and J by 7 bases, with 17 bases between the two germline ends. The method was immunoSEQ multiplex PCR; TCRdb's version includes in-frame clones alone and lacks a portion of them. The sample yields approximately 150,000 clones, around 80% seen once. The sample comprised peripheral blood. The clonotype was recovered from a human donor with acute or convalescent COVID-19. The donor label of this sample is uncertain. The chain employs TRBV7-9 and TRBJ1-2, with a possible D match to TRBD1 (6 bases). In DNA, the CDR3 is TGTGCCAGCAGCTTATTATTGGGGGCGCTCACTGGCTACACCTTC. It is translated as CASSLLLGALTGYTF.